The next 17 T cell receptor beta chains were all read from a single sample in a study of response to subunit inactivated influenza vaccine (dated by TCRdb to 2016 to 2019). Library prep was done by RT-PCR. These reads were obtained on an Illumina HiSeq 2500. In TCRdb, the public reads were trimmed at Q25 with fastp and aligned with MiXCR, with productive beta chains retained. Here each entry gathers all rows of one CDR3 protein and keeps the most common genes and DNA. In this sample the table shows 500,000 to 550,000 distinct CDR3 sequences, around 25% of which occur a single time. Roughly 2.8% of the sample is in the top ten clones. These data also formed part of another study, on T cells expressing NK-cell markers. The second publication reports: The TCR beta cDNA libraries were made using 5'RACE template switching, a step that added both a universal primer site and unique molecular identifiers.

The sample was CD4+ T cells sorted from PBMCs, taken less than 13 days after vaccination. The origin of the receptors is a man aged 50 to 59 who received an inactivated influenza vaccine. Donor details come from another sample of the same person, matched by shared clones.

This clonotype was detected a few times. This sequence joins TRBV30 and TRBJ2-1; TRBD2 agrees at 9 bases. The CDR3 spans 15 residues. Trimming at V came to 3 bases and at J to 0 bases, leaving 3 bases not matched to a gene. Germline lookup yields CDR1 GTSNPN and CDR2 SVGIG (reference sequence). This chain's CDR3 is CAWSGGRDSYNEQFF. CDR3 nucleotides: TGTGCCTGGAGCGGCGGGAGGGACTCCTACAATGAGCAGTTCTTC. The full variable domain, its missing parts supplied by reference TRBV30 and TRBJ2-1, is SQTIHQWPATLVQPVGSPLSLECTVEGTSNPNLYWYRQAAGRGLQLLFYSVGIGQISSEVPQNLSASRPQDRQFILSSKKLLLSDSGFYLCAWSGGRDSYNEQFFGPGTRLTVL.

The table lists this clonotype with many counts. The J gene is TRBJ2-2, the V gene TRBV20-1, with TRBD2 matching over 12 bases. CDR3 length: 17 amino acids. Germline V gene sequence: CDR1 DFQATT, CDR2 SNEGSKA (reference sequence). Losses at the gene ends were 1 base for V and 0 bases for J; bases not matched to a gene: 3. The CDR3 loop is CSARASSGRANTGELFF. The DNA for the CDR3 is TGCAGTGCTAGAGCGTCTAGCGGGAGGGCGAACACCGGGGAGCTGTTTTTT.

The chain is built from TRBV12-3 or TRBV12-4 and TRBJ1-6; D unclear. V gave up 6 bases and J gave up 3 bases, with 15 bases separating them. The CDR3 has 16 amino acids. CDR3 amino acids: CASRLEDRGYNSPLHF. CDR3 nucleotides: TGTGCCAGCAGGCTGGAGGACCGCGGCTATAATTCACCCCTCCACTTT.

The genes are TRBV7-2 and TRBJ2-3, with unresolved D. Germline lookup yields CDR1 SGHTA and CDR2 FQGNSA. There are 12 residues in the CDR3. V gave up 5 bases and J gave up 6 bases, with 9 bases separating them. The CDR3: CASSAMGDTQYF. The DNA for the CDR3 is TGTGCCAGCAGCGCCATGGGTGATACGCAGTATTTT.

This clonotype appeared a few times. The CDR3 sequence is CASSLDPAGSGRTDTQYF. The CDR3 nucleotides read TGTGCCAGCAGCTTAGATCCTGCCGGCTCTGGTCGGACAGATACGCAGTATTTT. V and J are TRBV11-2 and TRBJ2-3; D gene ambiguous. The V and J ends lost 0 bases and 3 bases respectively, with 19 bases between them. Germline loops: CDR1 SGHAT, CDR2 FQNNGV. This CDR3 has 18 amino acids.

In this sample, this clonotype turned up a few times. CDR3 amino acids: CSASRPGTPTYEQYF. In DNA form, the CDR3 reads TGCAGTGCTAGCCGACCCGGGACACCCACCTACGAGCAGTACTTC. The chain carries TRBV20-1 and TRBJ2-7; D may be TRBD1 (6 bases). The CDR3 is 15 residues long. Germline-derived CDR1 and CDR2 are DFQATT and SNEGSKA (reference sequence). With 3 bases removed from V and 2 bases from J, the gap between germline ends came to 17 bases.

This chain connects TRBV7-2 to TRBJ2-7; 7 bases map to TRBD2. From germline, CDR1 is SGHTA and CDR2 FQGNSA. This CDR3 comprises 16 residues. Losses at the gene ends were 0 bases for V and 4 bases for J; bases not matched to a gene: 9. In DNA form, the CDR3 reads TGTGCCAGCAGCTTAGCGTGGCTAGCGGCAGAATACGAGCAGTACTTC. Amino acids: CASSLAWLAAEYEQYF.

DNA of the CDR3: TGTGCCAGCAGTCCCTCAGGACAGGGGGCCGGGGAGCTGTTTTTT. It specifies CASSPSGQGAGELFF. The chain recombines TRBV12-3 or TRBV12-4 with TRBJ2-2; 10 bases agree with TRBD1. The CDR3 spans 15 residues. V was pared by 5 bases and J by 6 bases, with 6 bases of the junction left unmatched.

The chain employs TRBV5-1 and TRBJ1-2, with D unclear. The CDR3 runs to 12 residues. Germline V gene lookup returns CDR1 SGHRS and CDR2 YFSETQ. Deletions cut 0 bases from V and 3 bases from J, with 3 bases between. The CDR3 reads CASSLADYGYTF. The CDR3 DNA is TGCGCCAGCAGCTTGGCCGACTATGGCTACACCTTC.

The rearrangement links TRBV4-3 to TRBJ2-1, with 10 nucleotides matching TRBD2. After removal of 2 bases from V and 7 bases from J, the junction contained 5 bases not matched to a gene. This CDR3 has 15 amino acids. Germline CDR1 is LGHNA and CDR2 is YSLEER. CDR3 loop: CASSQLAGGMNEQFF. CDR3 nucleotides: TGCGCCAGCAGCCAATTAGCGGGAGGCATGAATGAGCAGTTCTTC.

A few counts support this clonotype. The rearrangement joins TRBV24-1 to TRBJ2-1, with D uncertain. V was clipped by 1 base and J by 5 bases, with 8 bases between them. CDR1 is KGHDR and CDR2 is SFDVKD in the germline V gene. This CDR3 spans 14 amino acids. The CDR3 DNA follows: TGTGCCACCAGTGATTTCCCCCAGGACAATGAGCAGTTCTTC. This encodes CATSDFPQDNEQFF.

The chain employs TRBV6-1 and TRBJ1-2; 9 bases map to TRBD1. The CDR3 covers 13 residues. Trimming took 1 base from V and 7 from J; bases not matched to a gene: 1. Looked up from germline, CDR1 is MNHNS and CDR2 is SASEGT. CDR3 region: CASSEGTGVGYTF. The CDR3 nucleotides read TGTGCCAGCAGTGAAGGGACAGGGGTTGGCTACACCTTC.

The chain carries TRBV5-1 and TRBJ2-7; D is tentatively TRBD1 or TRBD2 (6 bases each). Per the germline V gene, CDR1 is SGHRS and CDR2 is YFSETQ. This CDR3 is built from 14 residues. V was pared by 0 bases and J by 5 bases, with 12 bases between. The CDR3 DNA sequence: TGCGCCAGCAGCTTGGGGGGGGCAACCCACGAGCAGTACTTC. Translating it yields CASSLGGATHEQYF.

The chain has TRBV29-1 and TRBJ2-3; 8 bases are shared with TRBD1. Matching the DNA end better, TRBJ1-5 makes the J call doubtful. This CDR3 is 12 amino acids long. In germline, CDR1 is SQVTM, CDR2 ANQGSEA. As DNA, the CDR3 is TGCAGCGTCCGGACAGGGTCGGATACGCAGCATTTT. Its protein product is CSVRTGSDTQHF.

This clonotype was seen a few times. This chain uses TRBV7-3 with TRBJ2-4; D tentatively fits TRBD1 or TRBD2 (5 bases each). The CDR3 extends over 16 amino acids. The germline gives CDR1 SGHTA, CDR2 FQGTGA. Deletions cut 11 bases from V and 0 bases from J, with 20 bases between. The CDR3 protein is CAGEGTARGAKNIQYF. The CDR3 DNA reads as TGTGCCGGAGAGGGGACGGCTAGGGGAGCCAAAAACATTCAGTACTTC.

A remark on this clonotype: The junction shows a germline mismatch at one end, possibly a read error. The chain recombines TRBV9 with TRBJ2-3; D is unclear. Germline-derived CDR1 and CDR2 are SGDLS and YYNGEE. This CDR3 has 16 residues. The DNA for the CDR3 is TGTGCCAGCAGCTCGGGTCTACAAATAGTCACAGATATGCAGTATTTT. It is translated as CASSSGLQIVTDMQYF.

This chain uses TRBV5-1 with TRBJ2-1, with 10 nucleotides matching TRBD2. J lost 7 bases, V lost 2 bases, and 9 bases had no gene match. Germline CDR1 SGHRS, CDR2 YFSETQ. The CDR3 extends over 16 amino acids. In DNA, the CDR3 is TGCGCCAGCAGCTTTTCCGGAGCGGGGGGGCTGAATGAGCAGTTCTTC. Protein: CASSFSGAGGLNEQFF.